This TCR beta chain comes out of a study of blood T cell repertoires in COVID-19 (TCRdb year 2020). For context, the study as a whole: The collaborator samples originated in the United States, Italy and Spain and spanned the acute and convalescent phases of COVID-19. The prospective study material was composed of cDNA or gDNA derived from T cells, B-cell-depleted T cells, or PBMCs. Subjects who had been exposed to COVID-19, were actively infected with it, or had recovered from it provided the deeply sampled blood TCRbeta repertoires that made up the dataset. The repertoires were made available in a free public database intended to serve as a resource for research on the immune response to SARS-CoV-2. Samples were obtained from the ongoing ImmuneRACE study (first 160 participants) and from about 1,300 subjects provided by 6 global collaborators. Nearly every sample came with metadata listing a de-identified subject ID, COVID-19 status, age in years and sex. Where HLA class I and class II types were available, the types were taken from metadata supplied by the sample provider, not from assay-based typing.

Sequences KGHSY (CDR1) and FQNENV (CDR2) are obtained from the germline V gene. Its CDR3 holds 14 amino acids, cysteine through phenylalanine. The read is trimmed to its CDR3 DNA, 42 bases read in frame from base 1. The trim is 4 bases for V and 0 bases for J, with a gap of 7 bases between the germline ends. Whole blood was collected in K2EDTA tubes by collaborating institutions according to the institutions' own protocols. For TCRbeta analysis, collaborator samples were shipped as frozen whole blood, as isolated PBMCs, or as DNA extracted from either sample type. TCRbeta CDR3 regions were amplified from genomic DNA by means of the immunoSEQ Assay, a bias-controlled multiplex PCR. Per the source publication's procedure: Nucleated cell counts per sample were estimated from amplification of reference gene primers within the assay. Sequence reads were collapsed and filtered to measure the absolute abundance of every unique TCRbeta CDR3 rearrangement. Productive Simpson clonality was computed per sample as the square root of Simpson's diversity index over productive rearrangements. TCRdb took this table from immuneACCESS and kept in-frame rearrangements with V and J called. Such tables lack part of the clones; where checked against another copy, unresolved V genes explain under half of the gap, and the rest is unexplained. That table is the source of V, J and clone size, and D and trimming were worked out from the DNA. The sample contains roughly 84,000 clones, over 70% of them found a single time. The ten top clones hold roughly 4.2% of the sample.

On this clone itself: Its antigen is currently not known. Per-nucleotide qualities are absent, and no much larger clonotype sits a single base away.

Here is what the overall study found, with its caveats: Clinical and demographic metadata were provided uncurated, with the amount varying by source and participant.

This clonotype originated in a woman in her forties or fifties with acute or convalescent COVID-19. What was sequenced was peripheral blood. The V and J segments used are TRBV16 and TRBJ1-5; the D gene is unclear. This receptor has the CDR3 CASSPNYSNQPQHF. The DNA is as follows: TGTGCCAGCAGCCCGAACTATAGCAATCAGCCCCAGCATTTT.